Listed below are T cell receptor beta chains from one sample, sequenced in a study of blood T cell repertoires in COVID-19. Method: immunoSEQ multiplex PCR; TCRdb's copy keeps in-frame clones and lacks some. The data contain about 60,000 clones, roughly 84% of them seen just once; the ten biggest clones take up 10%. The sample comprised peripheral blood. The source of these receptors is a man aged 25-45 years with COVID-19, enrolled during active disease. The CDR3 runs from the conserved cysteine through the conserved F or W. A D gene is named only where the DNA matches it firmly. A clone size is listed for some rows: how often the clone was seen (once, few, many), or a class if it is expanded.

cdr3_aa: CSASASGIQETQYF
cdr3_nt: TGCAGTGCTAGTGCTAGCGGGATACAAGAGACCCAGTACTTC
d_call: TRBD2
j_call: TRBJ2-5
v_call: TRBV20-1
clone_size: -

cdr3_aa: CATSSQEEVNEQFF
cdr3_nt: TGTGCCACCAGCAGCCAGGAGGAAGTCAATGAGCAGTTCTTC
d_call: -
j_call: TRBJ2-1
v_call: TRBV15
clone_size: -

cdr3_aa: CASSEFGVGGYTF
cdr3_nt: TGTGCCAGCAGTGAATTCGGGGTTGGTGGCTACACCTTC
d_call: -
j_call: TRBJ1-2
v_call: TRBV6-1
clone_size: -

cdr3_aa: CASSLDGRAYNEQFF
cdr3_nt: TGTGCCAGCAGCTTAGACGGGAGGGCCTACAATGAGCAGTTCTTC
d_call: TRBD2
j_call: TRBJ2-1
v_call: TRBV11-2
clone_size: -

cdr3_aa: CASSFWTAANTEAFF
cdr3_nt: TGTGCCAGCAGCTTCTGGACAGCCGCGAACACTGAAGCTTTCTTT
d_call: -
j_call: TRBJ1-1
v_call: TRBV5-4
clone_size: few

cdr3_aa: CATSDYLAGSSYNEQFF
cdr3_nt: TGTGCCACCAGTGACTACCTAGCGGGGAGCTCCTACAATGAGCAGTTCTTC
d_call: TRBD2
j_call: TRBJ2-1
v_call: TRBV24-1
clone_size: -

cdr3_aa: CASSLGGNPTLQQFF
cdr3_nt: TGTGCCAGCAGTTTAGGCGGGAACCCTACCCTACAGCAGTTCTTC
d_call: -
j_call: TRBJ2-1
v_call: TRBV28
clone_size: -

cdr3_aa: CASSSTVPYEQYF
cdr3_nt: TGTGCCAGCAGTTCGACAGTGCCCTACGAGCAGTACTTC
d_call: -
j_call: TRBJ2-7
v_call: TRBV6-5
clone_size: once

cdr3_aa: CASSQGRKPGANVLTF
cdr3_nt: TGTGCCAGCAGCCAAGGGAGGAAACCTGGGGCCAACGTCCTGACTTTC
d_call: -
j_call: TRBJ2-6
v_call: TRBV3-1/TRBV3-2
clone_size: -

cdr3_aa: CASSPGGRETQYF
cdr3_nt: TGTGCCAGCAGCCCGGGCGGGAGGGAGACCCAGTACTTC
d_call: TRBD2
j_call: TRBJ2-5
v_call: TRBV28
clone_size: -

cdr3_aa: CASSYSGTGGTEAFF
cdr3_nt: TGTGCCAGCAGCTACTCTGGGACAGGGGGCACTGAAGCTTTCTTT
d_call: TRBD1
j_call: TRBJ1-1
v_call: TRBV7-8
clone_size: -

cdr3_aa: CASSLGGSHEQFF
cdr3_nt: TGTGCCAGCAGTTTGGGCGGGTCTCATGAGCAGTTCTTC
d_call: -
j_call: TRBJ2-1
v_call: TRBV28
clone_size: -

cdr3_aa: CASSGLETGTLGYTF
cdr3_nt: TGTGCCAGCAGCGGGCTGGAGACAGGGACTCTAGGCTACACCTTC
d_call: TRBD1
j_call: TRBJ1-2
v_call: TRBV5-4
clone_size: -

cdr3_aa: CASRERRVEHF
cdr3_nt: TGTGCCAGTAGGGAAAGGAGGGTGGAGCATTTT
d_call: -
j_call: TRBJ1-5
v_call: TRBV19
clone_size: -

cdr3_aa: CAIRPDRGIYGYTF
cdr3_nt: TGTGCCATCAGACCGGACAGGGGGATCTATGGCTACACCTTC
d_call: TRBD1
j_call: TRBJ1-2
v_call: TRBV10-3
clone_size: -

cdr3_aa: CASSAHTGMTYEQYF
cdr3_nt: TGTGCCAGCAGCGCCCATACAGGGATGACCTACGAGCAGTACTTC
d_call: -
j_call: TRBJ2-7
v_call: TRBV5-4
clone_size: -

cdr3_aa: CASSLTPGLAGVSEQYF
cdr3_nt: TGTGCCAGCAGTTTGACGCCCGGACTAGCGGGAGTTAGCGAGCAGTACTTC
d_call: TRBD2
j_call: TRBJ2-7
v_call: TRBV27
clone_size: -

cdr3_aa: CASSYEGGTNEKLFF
cdr3_nt: TGTGCCAGCAGTTACGAGGGTGGAACTAATGAAAAACTGTTTTTT
d_call: -
j_call: TRBJ1-4
v_call: TRBV6-5
clone_size: -

cdr3_aa: CASSDGTSGNEQFF
cdr3_nt: TGTGCCAGCAGTGACGGGACTAGCGGGAATGAGCAGTTCTTC
d_call: TRBD2
j_call: TRBJ2-1
v_call: TRBV6-4
clone_size: few

cdr3_aa: CASTMNTGELFF
cdr3_nt: TGTGCCAGCACTATGAACACCGGGGAGCTGTTTTTT
d_call: -
j_call: TRBJ2-2
v_call: TRBV11-2
clone_size: -

cdr3_aa: CATSDPGTGRLEQYF
cdr3_nt: TGTGCCACCAGTGATCCCGGGACAGGGCGACTCGAGCAGTACTTC
d_call: TRBD1
j_call: TRBJ2-7
v_call: TRBV24-1
clone_size: -

cdr3_aa: CASSYFDSNEQYF
cdr3_nt: TGTGCCAGCAGCTATTTTGACAGCAACGAGCAGTACTTC
d_call: -
j_call: TRBJ2-7
v_call: TRBV5-4
clone_size: -

cdr3_aa: CASSSPLAGNEQFF
cdr3_nt: TGTGCCAGCAGCTCACCACTAGCGGGTAATGAGCAGTTCTTC
d_call: TRBD2
j_call: TRBJ2-1
v_call: TRBV27
clone_size: once

cdr3_aa: CASSLGVLQGRCTF
cdr3_nt: TGTGCCAGCAGTTTAGGGGTCCTGCAGGGTCGGTGCACCTTC
d_call: -
j_call: TRBJ1-2
v_call: TRBV28
clone_size: -

cdr3_aa: CASSPETSGGEEYF
cdr3_nt: TGTGCCAGCAGCCCCGAGACTAGCGGGGGTGAGGAGTACTTC
d_call: TRBD2
j_call: TRBJ2-7
v_call: TRBV11-2
clone_size: -

cdr3_aa: CASSLVSGSYNEQFF
cdr3_nt: TGTGCCAGCAGCTTAGTCAGCGGGTCCTACAATGAGCAGTTCTTC
d_call: -
j_call: TRBJ2-1
v_call: TRBV7-8
clone_size: -

cdr3_aa: CASSHPGSYGYTF
cdr3_nt: TGCGCCAGCAGCCATCCAGGAAGCTATGGCTACACCTTC
d_call: -
j_call: TRBJ1-2
v_call: TRBV4-1
clone_size: -

cdr3_aa: CASSPRLAGDTDTQYF
cdr3_nt: TGTGCCAGCAGCCCCCGACTAGCGGGAGATACAGATACGCAGTATTTT
d_call: TRBD2
j_call: TRBJ2-3
v_call: TRBV7-9
clone_size: -

cdr3_aa: CASSVASSTDTQYF
cdr3_nt: TGTGCCAGCAGCGTAGCTTCTAGCACAGATACGCAGTATTTT
d_call: -
j_call: TRBJ2-3
v_call: TRBV9
clone_size: once

cdr3_aa: CASGYGRSSTEAFF
cdr3_nt: TGTGCCAGCGGATATGGGAGGTCGAGCACTGAAGCTTTCTTT
d_call: -
j_call: TRBJ1-1
v_call: TRBV6-5
clone_size: -

cdr3_aa: CSVAEIRVGNEKLFF
cdr3_nt: TGCAGCGTTGCTGAAATCAGGGTAGGAAATGAAAAACTGTTTTTT
d_call: -
j_call: TRBJ1-4
v_call: TRBV29-1
clone_size: -

cdr3_aa: CASSQEGQGGTEAFF
cdr3_nt: TGCGCCAGCAGCCAAGAAGGTCAGGGAGGTACTGAAGCTTTCTTT
d_call: -
j_call: TRBJ1-1
v_call: TRBV4-1
clone_size: -

cdr3_aa: CASRQTVEAFF
cdr3_nt: TGTGCCAGCAGGCAGACAGTTGAAGCTTTCTTT
d_call: -
j_call: TRBJ1-1
v_call: TRBV5-8
clone_size: -

cdr3_aa: CASAAGEGRLHEQFF
cdr3_nt: TGTGCCAGCGCGGCGGGGGAGGGACGACTCCATGAGCAGTTCTTC
d_call: TRBD2
j_call: TRBJ2-1
v_call: TRBV9
clone_size: -

cdr3_aa: CATSDLGTGSEQFF
cdr3_nt: TGTGCCACCAGTGATCTCGGGACAGGGAGTGAGCAGTTCTTC
d_call: TRBD1
j_call: TRBJ2-1
v_call: TRBV24-1
clone_size: -

cdr3_aa: CASSEDYTGELFF
cdr3_nt: TGTGCCAGCAGTGAAGACTACACCGGGGAGCTGTTTTTT
d_call: -
j_call: TRBJ2-2
v_call: TRBV6-4
clone_size: -

cdr3_aa: CASSQDPLKHSYNEQFF
cdr3_nt: TGTGCCAGCAGCCAAGATCCCCTAAAGCACTCCTACAATGAGCAGTTCTTC
d_call: -
j_call: TRBJ2-1
v_call: TRBV3-1/TRBV3-2
clone_size: once

cdr3_aa: CASSEARRQGRNEQFF
cdr3_nt: TGTGCCAGCAGTGAAGCGCGGAGACAGGGTAGGAATGAGCAGTTCTTC
d_call: TRBD1
j_call: TRBJ2-1
v_call: TRBV6-1
clone_size: -

cdr3_aa: CATSDRSRGGSYNEQFF
cdr3_nt: TGTGCCACCAGTGACCGAAGCAGGGGTGGTTCCTACAATGAGCAGTTCTTC
d_call: -
j_call: TRBJ2-1
v_call: TRBV24-1
clone_size: -

cdr3_aa: CASSPPTSGRDYEQYF
cdr3_nt: TGTGCCAGCAGCCCTCCGACTAGCGGGAGGGACTACGAGCAGTACTTC
d_call: TRBD2
j_call: TRBJ2-7
v_call: TRBV7-2
clone_size: -

cdr3_aa: CASSSRDSNYGYTF
cdr3_nt: TGTGCCAGCAGCTCTAGGGACAGCAACTATGGCTACACCTTC
d_call: TRBD1
j_call: TRBJ1-2
v_call: TRBV4-2
clone_size: -

cdr3_aa: CASGLTGQLGTGELFF
cdr3_nt: TGTGCCAGCGGCCTGACAGGGCAATTAGGCACCGGGGAGCTGTTTTTT
d_call: TRBD1
j_call: TRBJ2-2
v_call: TRBV5-5
clone_size: -

cdr3_aa: CASSSLAVSYEQYF
cdr3_nt: TGTGCCAGCAGCTCCCTAGCGGTCTCCTACGAGCAGTACTTC
d_call: TRBD2
j_call: TRBJ2-7
v_call: TRBV11-3
clone_size: -

cdr3_aa: CASSKVRTSHF
cdr3_nt: TGTGCCAGCAGCAAAGTCAGGACTAGTCACTTC
d_call: -
j_call: TRBJ2-5
v_call: TRBV21-1
clone_size: -

cdr3_aa: CAISASAQGRAYEQYF
cdr3_nt: TGTGCCATCAGTGCATCAGCCCAGGGGCGGGCCTACGAGCAGTACTTC
d_call: -
j_call: TRBJ2-7
v_call: TRBV10-3
clone_size: -

cdr3_aa: CASSYDTYEQYF
cdr3_nt: TGTGCCAGTAGCTACGACACCTACGAGCAGTACTTC
d_call: -
j_call: TRBJ2-7
v_call: TRBV19
clone_size: -

cdr3_aa: CASSLYRGAQETQYF
cdr3_nt: TGTGCTAGCAGCTTATACAGGGGGGCACAAGAGACCCAGTACTTC
d_call: TRBD1
j_call: TRBJ2-5
v_call: TRBV7-7
clone_size: -

cdr3_aa: CASSPDGSSYNEQFF
cdr3_nt: TGTGCCAGCAGCCCTGACGGGAGCTCCTACAATGAGCAGTTCTTC
d_call: -
j_call: TRBJ2-1
v_call: TRBV11-2
clone_size: -

cdr3_aa: CASSLGPSGRHNEQFF
cdr3_nt: TGTGCCAGCAGTTTAGGACCTAGCGGGAGGCACAATGAGCAGTTCTTC
d_call: TRBD2
j_call: TRBJ2-1
v_call: TRBV27
clone_size: -

cdr3_aa: CASATSGFDGYTF
cdr3_nt: TGTGCTAGTGCCACCTCAGGGTTCGATGGCTACACCTTC
d_call: -
j_call: TRBJ1-2
v_call: TRBV12-5
clone_size: -

cdr3_aa: CASSDGRGGEQYF
cdr3_nt: TGTGCCAGCAGTGACGGCAGGGGCGGCGAGCAGTACTTC
d_call: -
j_call: TRBJ2-7
v_call: TRBV2
clone_size: once

cdr3_aa: CASNGAGVAGELFF
cdr3_nt: TGTGCCAGCAATGGAGCGGGAGTAGCCGGGGAGCTGTTTTTT
d_call: TRBD2
j_call: TRBJ2-2
v_call: TRBV7-9
clone_size: once

cdr3_aa: CASSLATGGYYGYTF
cdr3_nt: TGTGCCAGCAGCTTAGCGACAGGGGGTTACTATGGCTACACCTTC
d_call: TRBD1
j_call: TRBJ1-2
v_call: TRBV7-2
clone_size: once

cdr3_aa: CASSTVWSYGYTF
cdr3_nt: TGTGCCAGCAGCACCGTATGGAGCTATGGCTACACCTTC
d_call: -
j_call: TRBJ1-2
v_call: TRBV7-9
clone_size: -

cdr3_aa: CAISDLTTGFTLF
cdr3_nt: TGTGCCATCAGTGACCTAACAACAGGGTTTACTCTCTTT
d_call: -
j_call: TRBJ1-1
v_call: TRBV10-3
clone_size: few

cdr3_aa: CASSGPIGRAEAFF
cdr3_nt: TGTGCCAGCAGCGGCCCGATAGGGAGGGCTGAAGCTTTCTTT
d_call: -
j_call: TRBJ1-1
v_call: TRBV11-2
clone_size: -

cdr3_aa: CASTPEGWREAFF
cdr3_nt: TGCGCCAGCACTCCCGAAGGTTGGAGGGAAGCTTTCTTT
d_call: -
j_call: TRBJ1-1
v_call: TRBV10-1
clone_size: once

cdr3_aa: CASSLLEGARGYTF
cdr3_nt: TGTGCCAGCAGCTTGTTAGAGGGGGCGCGGGGCTACACCTTC
d_call: TRBD1
j_call: TRBJ1-2
v_call: TRBV7-9
clone_size: -

cdr3_aa: CASSFGGGEGTSFGYTF
cdr3_nt: TGTGCCAGCAGCTTCGGGGGCGGGGAGGGGACTTCTTTCGGCTACACCTTC
d_call: -
j_call: TRBJ1-2
v_call: TRBV11-3
clone_size: once

cdr3_aa: CASSNYRGYQPQHF
cdr3_nt: TGTGCCAGCAGTAACTACAGGGGGTATCAGCCCCAGCATTTT
d_call: TRBD1
j_call: TRBJ1-5
v_call: TRBV28
clone_size: -